At least ten counts were recorded for the clone carrying this T cell receptor beta chain. This entry comes from a study of T-cell reconstitution after alpha-beta-depleted transplantation in children. The CDR3 has 12 amino acids. V lost 6 bases and J 1 base, leaving 6 bases between the germline ends. For TCRbeta, the library was prepared with unique molecular identifiers. From the PCR reads, TCRdb called clonotypes with MiXCR, one entry per CDR3 protein. The repertoire holds some 500,000 distinct CDR3 sequences, with 32% as singletons. Sequenced material: PBMCs from the stem cell graft donor, taken from the stem cell graft. V usage is TRBV12-3 or TRBV12-4 and J usage is TRBJ1-1, with a possible D match to TRBD1 (5 bases). The TCR sequence derives from a human donor who donated a stem cell graft to a child with aplastic anemia. In DNA form, the CDR3 reads TGTGCCAGCAGCCAGGGGAACACTGAAGCTTTCTTT. Translated, it gives CASSQGNTEAFF.